This passage covers 25 T cell receptor beta chains from one sample sequenced in a study of shared clonotypes between healthy human individuals (dated by TCRdb to between 2020 and 2021). The library was made by the immunoSEQ multiplex PCR assay. The immuneACCESS repertoire file appears here via TCRdb, limited to in-frame rearrangements. These files lack a portion of the clones; in checked studies, under half of the deficit traces to unresolved V genes, and the cause of the others is not known. The sample data list around 2.5 million clones, and roughly 93% of these were observed just once. Clones ranked in the top ten supply roughly 0.39% of the sample. The specimen sequenced was naive CD4+ T cells from PBMCs. In light of the paper, this sample's cell subset or site label describes: CD45RA+ positively selected. The receptors here all came from a man younger than 30 in good health. Some clones in this sample may be carry-over from other donors' samples.

The V call is TRBV6-1, the J call TRBJ2-7; possible D gene TRBD2, 5 bases. The V gene lost 6 bases and the J gene lost 6 bases, with 6 bases spanning the gap. The CDR3 contains 10 residues. Germline V gives CDR1 MNHNS, CDR2 SASEGT. The CDR3 reads CASRAGEQYF. DNA of the CDR3: TGTGCCAGCAGGGCGGGCGAGCAGTACTTC.

This clone was picked up one time. The V call is TRBV5-1, the J call TRBJ2-1; 14 bases are a match to TRBD2. V trimming: 5 bases; J trimming: 8 bases; junction bases outside the gene matches: 6. CDR1 is SGHRS and CDR2 is YFSETQ in the germline V gene. This CDR3 spans 15 amino acids. The CDR3 is CASRDGTSGSYEQFF. In DNA, the CDR3 is TGCGCCAGCAGAGACGGGACTAGCGGGAGCTATGAGCAGTTCTTC.

This chain uses TRBV30 with TRBJ1-3; TRBD1 is a possible D gene (6 bases). Germline V gene lookup returns CDR1 GTSNPN and CDR2 SVGIG (reference sequence). The CDR3 extends over 12 amino acids. Trimming left V 8 bases short and J 2 bases short, with 10 bases between. As DNA, the CDR3 is TGTGCCCTCAACAGGGCTGGAAACACCATATATTTT. It codes for CALNRAGNTIYF.

The chain recombines TRBV6-1 with TRBJ1-1; the D is unclear. This CDR3 has 14 amino acids. Germline-derived CDR1 and CDR2 are MNHNS and SASEGT. Between the trimmed V and J ends, which lost 3 bases and 3 bases, there was a span of 11 bases. The CDR3 DNA sequence: TGTGCCAGCAGTGAGTGGATTTCTGACACTGAAGCTTTCTTT. It translates to CASSEWISDTEAFF.

This sequence joins TRBV4-1 and TRBJ1-1, with 7 positions matching TRBD1. V was clipped by 3 bases and J by 0 bases; unmatched bases: 19. The germline V gene encodes CDR1 MGHRA and CDR2 YSYEKL. The CDR3 covers 20 residues. The CDR3 region has the DNA TGCGCCAGCAGCCACACCTACCCGAGGACAGGCAGTTCCATGAACACTGAAGCTTTCTTT. Translating it yields CASSHTYPRTGSSMNTEAFF.

V usage is TRBV5-5 and J usage is TRBJ1-5; tentative D call: TRBD1 (5 bases). Germline assignment: CDR1 SGHKS and CDR2 YYEKEE (reference sequence). V lost 4 bases and J lost 5, with 13 bases in between. The CDR3 totals 14 residues. In DNA, the CDR3 is TGTGCCAGCAGCCACACGGAGGGGTATCAGCCCCAGCATTTT. Protein sequence: CASSHTEGYQPQHF. The complete variable domain, with remaining parts taken from reference TRBV5-5 and TRBJ1-5, reads DAGVTQSPTHLIKTRGQQVTLRCSPISGHKSVSWYQQVLGQGPQFIFQYYEKEERGRGNFPDRFSARQFPNYSSELNVNALLLGDSALYLCASSHTEGYQPQHFGDGTRLSIL.

J is TRBJ1-2 and V is TRBV19; no definite D call. The CDR3 contains 13 residues. The V and J ends lost 3 bases and 8 bases respectively, with 13 bases between them. The V gene's germline CDR1 is LNHDA and CDR2 SQIVND (reference sequence). For the CDR3, the DNA is TGTGCCAGTAGTATTGGCAGCAAGGGAGGCTACACCTTC. Protein product: CASSIGSKGGYTF.

CDR3 sequence: CASSLSGSPKEQYF. DNA for the CDR3: TGTGCCAGCAGCCTTAGCGGGAGCCCCAAAGAGCAGTACTTC. The rearrangement links TRBV5-4 to TRBJ2-7; 9 bases are shared with TRBD2. V was pared by 4 bases and J by 7 bases, with 9 bases of the junction left unmatched. Germline-derived CDR1 and CDR2 are SGHNT and YYREEE (reference sequence). This CDR3 spans 14 amino acids.

A single count supports this clone. The J gene is TRBJ2-7, the V gene TRBV5-1; no definite D call. The CDR3 has 13 residues. V lost 4 bases, J lost 3 bases, and 11 bases lay in between. Looked up from germline, CDR1 is SGHRS and CDR2 is YFSETQ. The CDR3 here is CASSEINNYEQYF. CDR3 sequence (DNA): TGCGCCAGCAGCGAAATCAATAACTACGAGCAGTACTTC.

J is TRBJ1-1 and V is TRBV25-1; the match to TRBD1 covers 7 bases. The CDR3 contains 15 residues. After removal of 1 base from V and 4 bases from J, the junction contained 6 bases not matched to a gene. From germline, CDR1 is MGHDK and CDR2 SYGVNS. CDR3 in amino acids: CASSEWKQGITEAFF. DNA for the CDR3: TGTGCCAGCAGTGAATGGAAACAGGGGATCACTGAAGCTTTCTTT. Filled out from reference TRBV25-1 and TRBJ1-1, the complete variable domain reads EADIYQTPRYLVIGTGKKITLECSQTMGHDKMYWYQQDPGMELHLIHYSYGVNSTEKGDLSSESTVSRIRTEHFPLTLESARPSHTSQYLCASSEWKQGITEAFFGQGTRLTVV.

Turning to this clone: The same CDR3 can be traced to other DNA sequences in this sample. CDR3 sequence (DNA): TGTGCCAGCAGCTTGGGACAGAGAAACTATGGCTACACCTTC. As protein: CASSLGQRNYGYTF. The chain links TRBV5-6 to TRBJ1-2; a weak D match, TRBD1 (5 bases). V gave up 0 bases and J gave up 2 bases, with 8 bases separating them. The CDR3 totals 14 residues. Germline CDR1 SGHDT, CDR2 YYEEEE.

In this sample, this clone turned up once. V and J are TRBV6-1 and TRBJ1-2, with D perhaps matching TRBD1 (5 bases). The CDR3 spans 16 residues. V was clipped by 1 base and J by 4 bases, with 16 bases between them. Germline V lookup: CDR1 MNHNS, CDR2 SASEGT. As DNA, the CDR3 is TGTGCCAGCAGTGAAGTAATGGGGGTCAACGGCTATGGCTACACCTTC. It codes for CASSEVMGVNGYGYTF.

The chain carries TRBV6-1 and TRBJ1-1; 10 bases line up with TRBD1. V dropped 6 bases and J dropped 1; count of bases not matched to a gene: 2. This CDR3 spans 14 amino acids. The germline V gene encodes CDR1 MNHNS and CDR2 SASEGT. CDR3 nucleotides: TGTGCCAGCAGCCGACAGGGGGCGAACACTGAAGCTTTCTTT. As protein: CASSRQGANTEAFF.

The chain is built from TRBV5-1 and TRBJ2-3; D remains ambiguous. Trimming shortened V by 2 bases and J by 5 bases, and 6 bases separated the two germline ends. There are 12 residues in the CDR3. The germline gives CDR1 SGHRS, CDR2 YFSETQ. Here the CDR3 DNA reads TGCGCCAGCAGCTTCCCACAAGATACGCAGTATTTT. Its translation: CASSFPQDTQYF.

The J gene is TRBJ2-1, the V gene TRBV5-1, with D possibly being TRBD1 (7 bases). Trimming shortened V by 0 bases and J by 3 bases, and 13 bases separated the two germline ends. CDR1 SGHRS and CDR2 YFSETQ come from the germline V gene. The CDR3 is 16 amino acids. CDR3 nucleotide sequence: TGCGCCAGCAGCTTGGGACAGGGAGGCGTCTACAATGAGCAGTTCTTC. Translated: CASSLGQGGVYNEQFF.

Remarks on this clone: The same CDR3 can be traced to other DNA sequences in this sample. The rearrangement links TRBV7-3 to TRBJ2-1, with TRBD1 matching 12 bases. The germline V gene encodes CDR1 SGHTA and CDR2 FQGTGA. With 5 bases clipped from V and 4 bases from J, the junction kept 3 bases outside the gene matches. This CDR3 is 15 amino acids long. CDR3 sequence (DNA): TGTGCCAGCAGCCTGGGACAGGGGGCTTACAATGAGCAGTTCTTC. Translating it yields CASSLGQGAYNEQFF.

The CDR3 DNA reads as TGTGCCAGCAGCTCTATACAGGGGGCGAGGGGCACTGAAGCTTTCTTT. It translates to CASSSIQGARGTEAFF. The chain uses TRBV11-2 and TRBJ1-1; TRBD1 aligns across 9 bases. The CDR3 covers 16 residues. Trimming removed 4 bases from V and 4 bases from J; junction bases left unmatched: 10. Germline lookup yields CDR1 SGHAT and CDR2 FQNNGV.

Concerning this clone itself: The sample has other DNA sequences that encode this CDR3 too. This chain uses TRBV7-9 with TRBJ1-2; D uncertain. Germline CDR1 and CDR2: SEHNR and FQNEAQ (reference sequence). The V end lost 1 base, the J end lost 3 bases, and 6 bases lay between the germline ends. The CDR3 is 13 residues long. DNA for the CDR3: TGTGCCAGCAGCTTAGGCACCCACTATGGCTACACCTTC. Translated: CASSLGTHYGYTF.

The rearrangement links TRBV28 to TRBJ1-1; D might be TRBD1 (6 bases). The CDR3 length is 13 residues. Germline V gene data show CDR1 as MDHEN and CDR2 as SYDVKM. Trimming removed 1 base from V and 10 bases from J, with 13 bases in between. The CDR3 DNA reads TGTGCCAGCAGTTTATTGGGGGGCGCGGGAGCTTTCTTT. It is translated as CASSLLGGAGAFF.

This rearrangement joins TRBV7-2 to TRBJ2-7; 10 positions match TRBD1. After removal of 5 bases from V and 6 bases from J, the junction contained 4 bases not matched to a gene. Germline-derived CDR1 and CDR2 are SGHTA and FQGNSA. This CDR3 is 13 amino acids long. The CDR3 DNA follows: TGTGCCAGCAGCCGGGACAGGGGAAGCGAGCAGTACTTC. This sequence encodes CASSRDRGSEQYF. The full variable domain, in which reference TRBV7-2 and TRBJ2-7 provide the parts outside the CDR3, is GAGVSQSPSNKVTEKGKDVELRCDPISGHTALYWYRQSLGQGLEFLIYFQGNSAPDKSGLPSDRFSAERTGGSVSTLTIQRTQQEDSAVYLCASSRDRGSEQYFGPGTRLTVT.

This clone was counted a single time. This chain connects TRBV7-2 to TRBJ1-3, with 7 bases that match TRBD1. The CDR3 runs to 15 residues. With 3 bases clipped from V and 3 bases from J, the junction kept 5 bases outside the gene matches. The germline CDR1 and CDR2 sequences are SGHTA and FQGNSA. The CDR3 is CASSLGGTVGNTIYF. The DNA for the CDR3 is TGTGCCAGCAGCTTGGGGGGGACAGTTGGAAACACCATATATTTT. The whole variable domain, filled in from reference TRBV7-2 and TRBJ1-3, reads GAGVSQSPSNKVTEKGKDVELRCDPISGHTALYWYRQSLGQGLEFLIYFQGNSAPDKSGLPSDRFSAERTGGSVSTLTIQRTQQEDSAVYLCASSLGGTVGNTIYFGEGSWLTVV.

The V gene is TRBV4-3, the J gene TRBJ2-5; TRBD1 is a possible D gene (5 bases). Looked up from germline, CDR1 is LGHNA and CDR2 is YSLEER. The CDR3 runs 13 residues. V lost 2 bases to trimming and J lost 5 bases, with 9 bases between them. The CDR3 sequence is CASSQLGVETQYF. The CDR3 nucleotides read TGCGCCAGCAGCCAACTAGGGGTGGAGACCCAGTACTTC.

This clone has only one observation. The CDR3 spells CASSLETGQETQYF. The CDR3 DNA sequence: TGTGCCAGCAGCTTGGAAACCGGCCAAGAGACCCAGTACTTC. V and J are TRBV5-4 and TRBJ2-5; D is unresolved. Germline V CDR1 and CDR2: SGHNT, YYREEE (reference sequence). The CDR3 spans 14 residues. V lost 0 bases to trimming and J lost 1 base, with 7 bases between them.

The chain carries TRBV18 and TRBJ2-3; 8 nucleotides align to TRBD1. Germline-derived CDR1 and CDR2 are KGHSH and LQKENI. V lost 2 bases to trimming and J lost 9 bases; unmatched junction nucleotides: 1. The CDR3 has 12 residues. CDR3 protein: CASSPGQGTQYF. The CDR3 DNA reads as TGTGCCAGCTCACCAGGACAGGGCACGCAGTATTTT.

This clone came up once. The chain links TRBV18 to TRBJ1-1; D may be TRBD1 (6 bases). This CDR3 is 13 amino acids long. Germline assignment: CDR1 KGHSH and CDR2 LQKENI. Trimming pared 4 bases from V and 6 bases from J, leaving 12 bases between. The CDR3 DNA sequence: TGTGCCAGCTCACGTAACAGGGTTGCTGAAGCTTTCTTT. It encodes CASSRNRVAEAFF.